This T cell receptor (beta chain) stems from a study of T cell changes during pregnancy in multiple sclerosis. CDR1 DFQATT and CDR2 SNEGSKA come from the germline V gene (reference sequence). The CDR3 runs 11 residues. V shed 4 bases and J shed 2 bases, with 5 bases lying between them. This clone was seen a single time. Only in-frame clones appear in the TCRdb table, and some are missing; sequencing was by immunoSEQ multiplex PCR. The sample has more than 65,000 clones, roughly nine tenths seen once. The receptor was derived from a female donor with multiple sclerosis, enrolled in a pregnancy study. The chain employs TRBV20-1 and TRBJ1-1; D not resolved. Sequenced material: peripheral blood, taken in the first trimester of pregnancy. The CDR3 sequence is CSAISNTEAFF. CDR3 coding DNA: TGCAGTGCTATCAGTAACACTGAAGCTTTCTTT.